This TCR beta chain was sequenced for a study of blood T cells in healthy people across ages. Study-level findings and limits: Those diversity estimates obtained from one million T cells were thought to be underestimates. Fewer expanded clones and more diversity marked long-lived versus aged donors. A strong correlation was found between TCR beta diversity and the percentage of naive T cells.

The ends lost 2 bases at V and 7 bases at J; junction bases unmatched: 6. Germline V lookup: CDR1 SEHNR, CDR2 FQNEAQ (reference sequence). The CDR3 is 15 residues long. This clonotype was seen only a few times. The antigen is unknown. PCR was performed a second time for 7 to 11 cycles using a sample-barcoded 5' primer and a J-beta primer mix. A template-switch adaptor that had 12 random nucleotides put a tag on each cDNA molecule. TCRdb redid the calling of the 5' RACE reads with MiXCR, one entry per CDR3 protein. The sample has 800,000 to 950,000 distinct CDR3 sequences, 30% to 45% seen once. This TCR derives from a man aged 18 to 30 in good health. This chain uses TRBV7-9 with TRBJ1-5, with 9 bases fitting TRBD1. Sequenced input: blood. CDR3: CASSLPTGGRQPQHF. The DNA for the CDR3 is TGTGCCAGCAGCTTACCTACAGGGGGCAGACAGCCCCAGCATTTT.